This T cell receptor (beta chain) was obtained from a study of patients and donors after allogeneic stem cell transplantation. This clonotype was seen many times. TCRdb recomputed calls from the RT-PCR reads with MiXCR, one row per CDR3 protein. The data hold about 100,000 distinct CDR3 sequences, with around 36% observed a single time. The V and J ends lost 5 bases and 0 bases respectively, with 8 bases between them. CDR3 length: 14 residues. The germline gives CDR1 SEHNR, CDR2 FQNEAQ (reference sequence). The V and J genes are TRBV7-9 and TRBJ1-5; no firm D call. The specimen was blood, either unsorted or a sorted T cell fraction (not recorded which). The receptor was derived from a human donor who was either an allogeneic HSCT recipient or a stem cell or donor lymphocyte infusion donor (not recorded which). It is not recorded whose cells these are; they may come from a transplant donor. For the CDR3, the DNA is TGTGCCAGCAGCCTGGCCTCTAGCAATCAGCCCCAGCATTTT. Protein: CASSLASSNQPQHF.